Listed below are T cell receptor beta chains from one sample, sequenced in a study of blood T cell repertoires in COVID-19. The table came from immunoSEQ multiplex PCR; TCRdb's copy has only in-frame clones and leaves some out. Of fewer than 30,000 clones in the sample, roughly 91% were seen once. The source material was peripheral blood. The receptors here all came from a human donor with active COVID-19. The donor label of this sample is uncertain. CDR3s include the opening cysteine and the closing phenylalanine or tryptophan. D genes are given only for firm matches. Expanded clones are given a class, and other clones once, few, many or no size at all.

>TRBD1|NA|TRBV24-1|TRBJ2-3
CATSDLNRDRGFLSDTQYF
TGTGCCACCAGTGATTTGAACCGGGACAGGGGGTTTTTATCAGATACGCAGTATTTT
>TRBD2|NA|TRBV11-2|TRBJ2-1
CASSQQGGRYNEQFF
TGTGCCAGCAGCCAGCAAGGCGGGAGGTACAATGAGCAGTTCTTC
>TRBD1|NA|TRBV16|TRBJ1-1
CASTPDRVSTEAFF
TGTGCCAGCACCCCGGACAGGGTGTCGACTGAAGCTTTCTTT
>TRBD2|NA|TRBV5-1|TRBJ2-7
CASSFGLRGGGSYEQYF
TGCGCCAGCAGCTTTGGCCTGCGGGGCGGGGGGTCCTACGAGCAGTACTTC
>NA|NA|TRBV5-1|TRBJ1-3
CASSFDPSSSGNTIYF
TGCGCCAGCAGCTTTGACCCCTCTAGCTCTGGAAACACCATATATTTT
>TRBD1|few|TRBV5-5|TRBJ1-5
CASSLGQGVGNQPQHF
TGTGCCAGCAGCTTGGGACAGGGGGTCGGCAATCAGCCCCAGCATTTT
>TRBD1|NA|TRBV11-3|TRBJ2-3
CASSSGTGGTDTQYF
TGTGCCAGCAGCTCGGGGACAGGGGGCACAGATACGCAGTATTTT
>TRBD2|NA|TRBV9|TRBJ2-7
CASSVVPGTTYEQYF
TGTGCCAGCAGCGTAGTTCCGGGGACTACCTACGAGCAGTACTTC
>TRBD1|once|TRBV6-5|TRBJ1-2
CASSSYPDRGNYGYTF
TGTGCCAGCAGTTCCTACCCGGACAGGGGAAACTATGGCTACACCTTC
>NA|NA|TRBV19|TRBJ1-3
CASTPRAGTLSSGNTIYF
TGTGCCAGTACCCCGAGGGCAGGAACTCTCAGCTCTGGAAACACCATATATTTT
>TRBD2|NA|TRBV4-3|TRBJ2-7
CASSQEAGSGGYEQYF
TGCGCCAGCAGCCAAGAGGCGGGGAGCGGGGGGTACGAGCAGTACTTC
>NA|few|TRBV30|TRBJ1-6
CAWKGTLMNSPLHF
TGTGCCTGGAAGGGGACTCTAATGAATTCACCCCTCCACTTT
>TRBD1|NA|TRBV28|TRBJ1-6
CASSLGTGVPVPLHF
TGTGCCAGCAGTTTAGGGACAGGGGTCCCCGTACCCCTCCACTTT
>TRBD2|NA|TRBV6-2/TRBV6-3|TRBJ2-3
CASSIPGLATTDTQYF
TGTGCCAGCAGTATTCCGGGACTAGCGACCACAGATACGCAGTATTTT
>NA|NA|TRBV6-2/TRBV6-3|TRBJ1-3
CASSYLGPSSRNTIYF
TGTGCCAGCAGTTACCTGGGGCCTTCTTCGAGAAACACCATATATTTT
>NA|NA|TRBV27|TRBJ2-7
CASSYGRAYYEQYF
TGTGCCAGCAGTTATGGCAGGGCCTACTACGAGCAGTACTTC
>NA|NA|TRBV18|TRBJ2-5
CASSPGGSQETQYF
TGTGCCAGCTCACCCGGAGGGTCTCAAGAGACCCAGTACTTC
>TRBD2|NA|TRBV4-2|TRBJ2-1
CASSQDLNSGGRGHEQFF
TGTGCCAGCAGCCAAGATCTTAATTCGGGCGGGAGGGGACATGAGCAGTTCTTC
>TRBD2|NA|TRBV7-2|TRBJ2-2
CASSFSGRTGELFF
TGTGCCAGCAGCTTTAGCGGGAGAACCGGGGAGCTGTTTTTT